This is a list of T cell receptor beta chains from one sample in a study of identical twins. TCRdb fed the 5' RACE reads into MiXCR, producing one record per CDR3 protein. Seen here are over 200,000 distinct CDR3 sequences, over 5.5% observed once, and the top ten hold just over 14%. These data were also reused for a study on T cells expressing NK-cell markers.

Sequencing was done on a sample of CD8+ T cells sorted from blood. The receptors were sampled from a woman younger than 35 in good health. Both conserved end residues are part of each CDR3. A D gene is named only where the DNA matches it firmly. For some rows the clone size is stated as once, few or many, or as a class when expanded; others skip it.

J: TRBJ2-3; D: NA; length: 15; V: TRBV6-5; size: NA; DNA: TGTGCCAGCAGTTACGTGGGGGGTATCACAGATACGCAGTATTTT; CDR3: CASSYVGGITDTQYF
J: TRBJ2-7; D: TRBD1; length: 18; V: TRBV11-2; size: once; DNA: TGTGCCAGCAGCCCCGATCACATAGGACAGGGCAACGTCCACGAGCAGTACTTC; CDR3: CASSPDHIGQGNVHEQYF
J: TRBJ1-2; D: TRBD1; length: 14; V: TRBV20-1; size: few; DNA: TGCAGTGCTAGCTTTGAGACAGGGGGACTCGGCTACACCTTC; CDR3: CSASFETGGLGYTF
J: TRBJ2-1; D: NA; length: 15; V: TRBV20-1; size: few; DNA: TGCAGTGCTAGAGGTGAACTAGCCGGGGAGTTTGGGCAGTTCTTC; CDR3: CSARGELAGEFGQFF
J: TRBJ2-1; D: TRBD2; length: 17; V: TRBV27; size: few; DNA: TGTGCCAGAGAATACGTCGGGGGGGCAATGAGACAATGTGAGCAGTTCTTC; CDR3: CAREYVGGAMRQCEQFF
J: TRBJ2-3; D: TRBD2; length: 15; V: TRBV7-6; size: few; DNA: TGTGCCAGCAGCTTAGGTAGCGGGGGGTTTGATACGCAGTATTTT; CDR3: CASSLGSGGFDTQYF
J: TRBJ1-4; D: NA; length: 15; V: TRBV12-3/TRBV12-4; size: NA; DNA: TGTGCCAGCAGCGAGGGGGGTTTGGCACCGGAAAAACTGTTTTTT; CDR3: CASSEGGLAPEKLFF
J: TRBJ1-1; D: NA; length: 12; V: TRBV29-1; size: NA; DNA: TGCAGCGTTAAATTGGGGAACACTGAAGCTTTCTTT; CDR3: CSVKLGNTEAFF
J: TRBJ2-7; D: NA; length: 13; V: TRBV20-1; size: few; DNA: TGCAGTGCTAGGTCTTTGGTAGGCTACGAGCAGTACTTC; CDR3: CSARSLVGYEQYF
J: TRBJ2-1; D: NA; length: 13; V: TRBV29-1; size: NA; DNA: TGCAGCGTTGACGAAGGGGAAAGCAATGAGCAGTTCTTC; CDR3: CSVDEGESNEQFF
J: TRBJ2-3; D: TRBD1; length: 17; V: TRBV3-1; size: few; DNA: TGTGCCAGCAGCGGTCCGGGACAGGGGATGAGCACAGATACGCAGTATTTT; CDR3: CASSGPGQGMSTDTQYF
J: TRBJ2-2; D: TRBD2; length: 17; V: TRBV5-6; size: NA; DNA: TGTGCCAGCAGCCCGCAGGGACTAGCGGGAGGCATCGGGGAGCTGTTTTTT; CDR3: CASSPQGLAGGIGELFF
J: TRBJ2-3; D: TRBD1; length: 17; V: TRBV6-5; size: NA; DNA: TGTGCCAGCAGTTACTCGGTCTGGGACAGGGATACAGATACGCAGTATTTT; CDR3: CASSYSVWDRDTDTQYF
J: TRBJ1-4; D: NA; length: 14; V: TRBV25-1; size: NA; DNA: TGTGCCAGCAGTGGGGGGGGACCCAATGAAAAACTGTTTTTT; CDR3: CASSGGGPNEKLFF
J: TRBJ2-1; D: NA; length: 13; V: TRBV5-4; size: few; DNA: TGTGCTTCACGGTGGTCCGGGTACAATGAGCAGTTCTTC; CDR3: CASRWSGYNEQFF
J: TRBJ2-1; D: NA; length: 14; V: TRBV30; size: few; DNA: TGTGCCTGGATCCAAGACAGCTCCTACAATGAGCAGTTCTTC; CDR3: CAWIQDSSYNEQFF
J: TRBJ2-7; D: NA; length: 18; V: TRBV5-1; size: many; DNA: TGCGCCAGCAGCCCAACCATCCCAGAGCCAGGGGATTTCTACGAGCAGTACTTC; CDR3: CASSPTIPEPGDFYEQYF
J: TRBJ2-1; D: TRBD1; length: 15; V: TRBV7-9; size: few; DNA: TGTGCCAGCAGCTCGACCCGGGACAGGGTCAATGAGCAGTTCTTC; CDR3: CASSSTRDRVNEQFF
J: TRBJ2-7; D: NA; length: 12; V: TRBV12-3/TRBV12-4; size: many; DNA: TGTGCCAGCAGCTACGACAGGTCTCATTGGTACTTC; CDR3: CASSYDRSHWYF
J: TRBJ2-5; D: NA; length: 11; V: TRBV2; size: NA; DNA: TGTGCCGTTAGGGGAAGGGAGACCCAGTACTTC; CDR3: CAVRGRETQYF
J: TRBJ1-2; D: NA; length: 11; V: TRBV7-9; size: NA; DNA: TGTGCCAGCAGCTCTGGACAGGGCTACACCTTC; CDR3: CASSSGQGYTF
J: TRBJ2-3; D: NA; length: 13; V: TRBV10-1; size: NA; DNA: TGCGCCAGCAGTCCAGGGGTTACAGATACGCAGTATTTT; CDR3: CASSPGVTDTQYF
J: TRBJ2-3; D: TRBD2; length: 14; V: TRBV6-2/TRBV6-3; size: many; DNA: TGTGCCAGCAGTTTGGCGCGGGAGTCAGATACGCAGTATTTT; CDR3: CASSLARESDTQYF
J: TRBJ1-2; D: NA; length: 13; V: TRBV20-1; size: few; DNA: TGCAGTGCTAGAGGCGGGGCTCGGTATGGCTACACCTTC; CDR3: CSARGGARYGYTF
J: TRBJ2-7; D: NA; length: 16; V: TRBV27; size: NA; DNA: TGTGCCAGCAGTTTGCGACGGGGCCGGGGAACCTACGAGCAGTACTTC; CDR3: CASSLRRGRGTYEQYF
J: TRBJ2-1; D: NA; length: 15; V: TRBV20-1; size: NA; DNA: TGCAGTGCTAGATCATCCGGGAGCTCCTACAATGAGCAGTTCTTC; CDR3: CSARSSGSSYNEQFF
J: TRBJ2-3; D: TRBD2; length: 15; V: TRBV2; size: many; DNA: TGTGCCAGCAGTGATGCTAGCGGGGGAGAAGATACGCAGTATTTT; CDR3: CASSDASGGEDTQYF
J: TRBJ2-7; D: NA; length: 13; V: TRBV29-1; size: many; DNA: TGCAGCGTGCCGTCGACAACAGCCTACGAGCAGTACTTC; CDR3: CSVPSTTAYEQYF
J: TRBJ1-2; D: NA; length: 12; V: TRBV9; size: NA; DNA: TGTGCCAGCAGCTCCGGCCATTCTGGCTACACCTTC; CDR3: CASSSGHSGYTF
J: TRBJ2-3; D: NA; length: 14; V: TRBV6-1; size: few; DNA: TGTGCCAGCAGCTCCCCTCCGAAACCAGATACGCAGTATTTT; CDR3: CASSSPPKPDTQYF
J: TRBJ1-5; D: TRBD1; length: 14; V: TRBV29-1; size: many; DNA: TGCAGCGTTGAGGGGACAGGGAAAGGACAGCCCCAGCATTTT; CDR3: CSVEGTGKGQPQHF
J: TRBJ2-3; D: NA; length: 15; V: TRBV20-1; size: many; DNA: TGCAGTGCTAGAGACAGGGGAGTGTCCACAGATACGCAGTATTTT; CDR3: CSARDRGVSTDTQYF
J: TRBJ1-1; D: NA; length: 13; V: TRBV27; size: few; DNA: TGTGCCAGCAGTTGGTACTGGGGCACTGAAGCTTTCTTT; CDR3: CASSWYWGTEAFF
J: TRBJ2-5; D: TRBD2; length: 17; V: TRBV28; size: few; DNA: TGTGCCAGCAGTTTAAGGAGGCGGGGGGCGCTTCAAGAGACCCAGTACTTC; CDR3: CASSLRRRGALQETQYF
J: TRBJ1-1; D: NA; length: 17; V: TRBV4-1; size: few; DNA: TGCGCCAGCAGCCAAGATGAGGTTCCGACTATGAACACTGAAGCTTTCTTT; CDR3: CASSQDEVPTMNTEAFF
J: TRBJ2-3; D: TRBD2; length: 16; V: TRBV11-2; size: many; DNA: TGTGCCAGCAGCTTAGGCCCTGGACTAGCCACAGATACGCAGTATTTT; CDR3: CASSLGPGLATDTQYF
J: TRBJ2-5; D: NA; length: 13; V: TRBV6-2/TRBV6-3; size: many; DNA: TGTGCCAGCAGTTACGACATCCAAGAGACCCAGTACTTC; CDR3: CASSYDIQETQYF
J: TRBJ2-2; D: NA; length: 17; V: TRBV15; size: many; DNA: TGTGCCACCAGCAGTAAAGGGGGACCCTCGAACACCGGGGAGCTGTTTTTT; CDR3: CATSSKGGPSNTGELFF
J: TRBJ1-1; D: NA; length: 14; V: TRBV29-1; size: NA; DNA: TGCAGCGTTGAATCTCGAGGGGCTGGCACTGAAGCTTTCTTT; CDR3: CSVESRGAGTEAFF
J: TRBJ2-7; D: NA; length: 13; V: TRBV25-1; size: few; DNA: TGTGCCAGCAGTGAGGGAACCCTCTACGAGCAGTACTTC; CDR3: CASSEGTLYEQYF
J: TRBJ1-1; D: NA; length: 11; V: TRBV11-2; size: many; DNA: TGTGCCAGCAGCTTAGGGTTTGGAGCTTTCTTT; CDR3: CASSLGFGAFF
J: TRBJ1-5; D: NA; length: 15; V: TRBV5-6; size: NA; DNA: TGTGCCAGCAGCTTGGGACTGGGCGGCAATCAGCCCCAGCATTTT; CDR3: CASSLGLGGNQPQHF
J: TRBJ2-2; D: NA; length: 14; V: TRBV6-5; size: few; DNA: TGTGCCAGCAGTTACTCTGCTGGCACCGGGGAGCTGTTTTTT; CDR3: CASSYSAGTGELFF
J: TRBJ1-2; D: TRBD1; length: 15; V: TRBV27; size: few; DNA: TGTGCCAGCAGTTTAGGAACCACAGGGGTCTATGGCTACACCTTC; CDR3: CASSLGTTGVYGYTF
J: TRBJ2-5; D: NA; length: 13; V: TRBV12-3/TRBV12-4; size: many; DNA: TGTGCCAGCAGTTTAGGATGGGGCGAGACCCAGTACTTC; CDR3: CASSLGWGETQYF
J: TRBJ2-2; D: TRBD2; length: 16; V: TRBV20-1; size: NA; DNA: TGCAGTGCCAGTACTAGCGGGGCCGCGAACACCGGGGAGCTGTTTTTT; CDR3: CSASTSGAANTGELFF
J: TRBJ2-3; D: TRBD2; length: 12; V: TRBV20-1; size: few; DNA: TGCAGTGCCGTAGCGGGAACTGATACGCAGTATTTT; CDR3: CSAVAGTDTQYF
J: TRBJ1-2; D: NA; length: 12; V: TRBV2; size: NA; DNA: TGTGCCATTATGACGGCGAACTCAGACTACACCTTC; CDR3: CAIMTANSDYTF
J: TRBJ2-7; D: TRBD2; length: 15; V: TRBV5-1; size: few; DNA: TGCGCCAGCAGCTGGATGAGCGGGGTACTTGACGAGCAGTACTTC; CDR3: CASSWMSGVLDEQYF
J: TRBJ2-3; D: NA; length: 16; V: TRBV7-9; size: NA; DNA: TGTGCCAGCAGAAAATCTTGGGGGGCGAATACAGATACGCAGTATTTT; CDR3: CASRKSWGANTDTQYF
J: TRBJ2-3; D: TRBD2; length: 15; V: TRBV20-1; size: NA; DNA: TGCAGTGCTTTCGGGACTAGCGGCCGGGAAGATACGCAGTATTTT; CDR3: CSAFGTSGREDTQYF
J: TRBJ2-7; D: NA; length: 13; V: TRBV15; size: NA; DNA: TGTGCCACCAGCAGCGCTCGAGGGTCCGAGCAGTACTTC; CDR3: CATSSARGSEQYF
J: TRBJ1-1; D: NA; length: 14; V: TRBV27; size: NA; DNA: TGTGCCAGCAGTCAAGTTCAGGGTTACACTGAAGCTTTCTTT; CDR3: CASSQVQGYTEAFF
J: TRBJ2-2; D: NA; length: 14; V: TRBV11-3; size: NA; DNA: TGTGCCAGCAGCCACGATGTGAACACCGGGGAGCTGTTTTTT; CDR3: CASSHDVNTGELFF
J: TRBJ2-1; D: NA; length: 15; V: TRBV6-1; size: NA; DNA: TGTGCCAGCACCCCGAAGGCAGGGAGGAACAATGAGCAGTTCTTC; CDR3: CASTPKAGRNNEQFF
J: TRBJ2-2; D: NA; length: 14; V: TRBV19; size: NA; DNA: TGTGCCAGTCGTAGCGGCGGGGACACCGGGGAGCTGTTTTTT; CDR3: CASRSGGDTGELFF
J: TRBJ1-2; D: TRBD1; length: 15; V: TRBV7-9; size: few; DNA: TGTGCCAGCAGCTTAGGGGGACAGCTTCTCTATGGCTACACCTTC; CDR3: CASSLGGQLLYGYTF
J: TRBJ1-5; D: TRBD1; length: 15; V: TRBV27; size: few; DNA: TGTGCCAGCAGCCAGACAGGGTGGAGCAATCAGCCCCAGCATTTT; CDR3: CASSQTGWSNQPQHF
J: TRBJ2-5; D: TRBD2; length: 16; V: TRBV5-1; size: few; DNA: TGCGCCAGCAGCTTGGTACTAGCGGGTTCCCAAGAGACCCAGTACTTC; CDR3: CASSLVLAGSQETQYF